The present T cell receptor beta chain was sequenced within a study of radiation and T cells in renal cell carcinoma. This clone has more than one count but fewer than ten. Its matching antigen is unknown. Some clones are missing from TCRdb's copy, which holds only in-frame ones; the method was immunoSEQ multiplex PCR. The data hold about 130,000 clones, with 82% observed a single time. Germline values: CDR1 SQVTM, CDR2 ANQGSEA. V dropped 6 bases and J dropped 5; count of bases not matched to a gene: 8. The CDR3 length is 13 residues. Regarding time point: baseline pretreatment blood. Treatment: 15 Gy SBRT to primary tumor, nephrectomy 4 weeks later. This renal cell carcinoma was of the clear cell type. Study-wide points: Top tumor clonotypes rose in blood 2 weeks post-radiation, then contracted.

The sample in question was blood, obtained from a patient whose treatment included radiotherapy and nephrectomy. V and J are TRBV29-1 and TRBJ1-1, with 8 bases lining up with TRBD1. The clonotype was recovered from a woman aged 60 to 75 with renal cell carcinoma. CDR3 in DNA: TGCAGCGTCTCTGCCACAGGGGGAACTGAAGCTTTCTTT. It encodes CSVSATGGTEAFF.